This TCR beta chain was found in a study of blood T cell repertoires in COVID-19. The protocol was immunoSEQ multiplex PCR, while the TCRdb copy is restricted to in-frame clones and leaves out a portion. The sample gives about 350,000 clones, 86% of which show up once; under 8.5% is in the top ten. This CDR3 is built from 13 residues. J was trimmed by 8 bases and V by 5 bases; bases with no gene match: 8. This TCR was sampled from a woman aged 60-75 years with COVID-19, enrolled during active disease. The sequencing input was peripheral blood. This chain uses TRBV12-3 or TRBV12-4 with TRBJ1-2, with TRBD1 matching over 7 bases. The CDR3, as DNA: TGTGCCAGCAGTCGAGACAGGGCGTACGGCTACACCTTC. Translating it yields CASSRDRAYGYTF.